The rows below give T cell receptor beta chains drawn from one sample of a study of T cell responses to AZD1222 COVID-19 vaccine. Sequenced by immunoSEQ multiplex PCR; TCRdb stores in-frame clones only, minus some. The sample shows roughly 110,000 clones, 80% to 90% of them seen only once. Sample: peripheral blood, taken on day 0 of AZD1222 vaccination. Every receptor here comes from an adult in good health. Both conserved end residues are part of each CDR3. D genes are given only for firm matches. Clone size is shown for a subset of rows, as once, few, many or a class of expanded clone.

clone_size	cdr3_length	d_call	v_call	j_call	cdr3_aa	cdr3_nt
once	13	.	TRBV30	TRBJ2-1	CAWSVDRAAEQFF	TGTGCCTGGAGTGTAGATAGGGCAGCAGAGCAGTTCTTC
.	13	.	TRBV6-5	TRBJ1-5	CASSYRGGQPQHF	TGTGCCAGCAGTTACAGGGGTGGGCAGCCCCAGCATTTT
.	13	TRBD2	TRBV7-2	TRBJ2-7	CASSASGPYEQYF	TGTGCCAGCAGCGCTAGCGGTCCCTACGAGCAGTACTTC
few	18	TRBD2	TRBV10-1	TRBJ2-3	CASSAFGRAVAPTDTQYF	TGCGCCAGCAGTGCGTTCGGGAGGGCCGTGGCGCCCACAGATACGCAGTATTTT
.	14	.	TRBV7-9	TRBJ1-1	CASSLITGATEAFF	TGTGCCAGCAGCTTAATTACCGGAGCCACTGAAGCTTTCTTT
.	14	TRBD2	TRBV4-2	TRBJ2-7	CASSQDTSGREQYF	TGTGCCAGCAGCCAAGATACCAGCGGGAGGGAGCAGTACTTC
.	12	.	TRBV10-3	TRBJ2-5	CAISFNLETQYF	TGTGCCATCAGTTTTAACCTCGAGACCCAGTACTTC
.	17	TRBD2	TRBV5-1	TRBJ2-1	CASSVGSLAGLYNEQFF	TGCGCCAGCAGTGTGGGGTCGTTAGCGGGGCTTTACAATGAGCAGTTCTTC
.	14	.	TRBV18	TRBJ1-1	CASSPSDPRTEAFF	TGTGCCAGCTCACCGTCGGACCCAAGGACTGAAGCTTTCTTT
.	16	TRBD1	TRBV7-2	TRBJ2-7	CASSLVTGQASYEQYF	TGTGCCAGCAGCTTAGTTACCGGACAGGCTTCCTACGAGCAGTACTTC